Sequencing of this T cell receptor beta chain was carried out in a study of T cells in localized non-small cell lung cancer. Only in-frame clones appear in the TCRdb table, and some are missing; sequencing was by immunoSEQ multiplex PCR. The data contain some 64,000 clones, roughly 81% of them singletons. This clone was found a few times. The target antigen is unknown. V shed 3 bases and J 8 bases; nucleotides not matched to a gene: 14. The germline V gene has CDR1 SGDLS and CDR2 YYNGEE. The CDR3 consists of 16 residues. General study findings and limits: Owing to sequencing of a solitary tumor region, heterogeneity cannot be discounted. There was an association of higher blood T cell density with longer overall survival. Adjacent lung exhibited a median of approximately 50 among the 100 most abundant tumor clones.

This TCR was sampled from a man aged 35 to 70 with stage II lung adenocarcinoma. The V call is TRBV9, the J call TRBJ1-2; TRBD1 aligns across 9 bases. The specimen comprised PBMCs, sampled before any cancer treatment. This CDR3 is CASSDAAVGTGKGYTF. The CDR3, as DNA: TGTGCCAGCAGCGATGCCGCAGTCGGGACAGGGAAAGGCTACACCTTC.